This T cell receptor (beta chain) was obtained from a study of blood T cell repertoires in COVID-19 (dated by TCRdb to 2019 to 2021). With respect to the entire study: Collaborator samples came from the United States, Italy and Spain and covered acute and convalescent phases of COVID-19. Samples came from the ongoing ImmuneRACE study (first 160 participants) plus 1,254 subjects from 6 global collaborators. Nearly every sample came with metadata listing a de-identified subject ID, COVID-19 status, age in years and sex. The prospective study material was composed of cDNA or gDNA derived from T cells, B-cell-depleted T cells, or PBMCs. The repertoires were released in a freely available public database meant as a resource for research on the immune response to SARS-CoV-2. The dataset comprised deeply sampled blood TCRbeta repertoires from subjects exposed to, actively infected with, or recovered from COVID-19. Where available, HLA class I and class II types were taken from metadata supplied by the sample provider and were not determined by assay-based typing.

In Seattle, one collaborating source enrolled patients while the infection was active and tracked those patients longitudinally over the course of disease. The collaborating institutions used their own protocols to collect whole blood in K2EDTA tubes. For TCRbeta analysis, collaborators shipped samples as frozen whole blood, isolated PBMCs, or DNA extracted from either of those sample types. The study at large found these results: The amount of clinical and demographic metadata varied by source and participant and was provided uncurated.

The immunoSEQ Assay, a bias-controlled multiplex PCR, was used to amplify TCRbeta CDR3 regions from genomic DNA. Under the source paper's analysis protocol: The number of nucleated cells in each sample was estimated by amplification of reference gene primers within the assay. To quantify the absolute abundance of each unique TCRbeta CDR3 rearrangement, sequence reads were collapsed and filtered. For each sample, productive Simpson clonality was calculated as the square root of Simpson's diversity index across productive rearrangements. Not all clones reach the TCRdb copy of this immuneACCESS table, which keeps in-frame sequences only. Checked studies attribute under half of the gap to unresolved V genes and leave the rest unexplained. V, J and clone size reflect that table, while D and trimming were determined from the DNA. The sample table shows over 150,000 clones, and roughly four fifths are seen once. Roughly 12% of the sample rests with the top ten.

As regards this clone: Its binding antigen is unknown. No much larger clonotype is one base removed from it; base qualities were not supplied.

CDR1 and CDR2 were assigned from the germline V gene (reference sequence) as SGHNT and YYREEE. V is trimmed back by 4 bases and J by 2 bases, and the junction contains 8 bases that no gene match accounts for. There are 15 amino acids in the CDR3, from cysteine to phenylalanine inclusive. Left in the record is the CDR3 DNA by itself, 45 bases read in frame from the first base. The sequencing input was peripheral blood. Recombination joined TRBV5-4 with TRBJ2-7, with 8 junctional bases fitting TRBD2. The source of this sequence is a woman in her sixties or seventies with COVID-19, enrolled during active disease. The encoded CDR3 is CASSPGLGNTYEQYF. At the DNA level, the sequence is TGTGCCAGCAGCCCGGGACTAGGCAATACCTACGAGCAGTACTTC.